This passage covers 21 T cell receptor beta chains from one sample sequenced in a study of blood T cell repertoires in COVID-19. TCRdb's table, derived via immunoSEQ multiplex PCR, lists solely in-frame clones and lacks some. The top ten clones hold around 5.3% of a sample with approximately 54,000 clones, more than 80% of them seen once. The sequencing input was peripheral blood. The receptors were gathered from a woman aged 60-75 years with acute or convalescent COVID-19.

The chain recombines TRBV18 with TRBJ2-2; 10 nucleotides line up with TRBD1. After removal of 1 base from V and 3 bases from J, the junction contained 2 bases not matched to a gene. The V gene's germline CDR1 is KGHSH and CDR2 LQKENI. The CDR3 is made up of 16 amino acids. The CDR3 region has the DNA TGTGCCAGCTCACCACGACAGGGGGCACACACCGGGGAGCTGTTTTTT. It specifies CASSPRQGAHTGELFF.

This chain links TRBV19 with TRBJ1-1; perhaps TRBD1 as D (6 bases). Germline V gene sequence: CDR1 LNHDA, CDR2 SQIVND (reference sequence). V shed 7 bases and J shed 4 bases, with 13 bases lying between them. The CDR3 extends over 13 amino acids. The CDR3 nucleotides are TGTGCCAGTAAGGGGGTGATAGGCACTGAAGCTTTCTTT. It yields the protein CASKGVIGTEAFF. Full variable domain (remainder filled in from reference TRBV19 and TRBJ1-1): DGGITQSPKYLFRKEGQNVTLSCEQNLNHDAMYWYRQDPGQGLRLIYYSQIVNDFQKGDIAEGYSVSREKKESFPLTVTSAQKNPTAFYLCASKGVIGTEAFFGQGTRLTVV.

The chain recombines TRBV10-2 with TRBJ2-1; 11 nucleotides agree with TRBD2. J was trimmed by 10 bases and V by 3 bases; bases with no gene match: 2. CDR3 length: 13 amino acids. Germline-derived CDR1 and CDR2 are WSHSY and SAAADI. The CDR3 DNA follows: TGCGCCAGCAGTGATGGGACTAGCGGAGAGCAGTTCTTC. Translation: CASSDGTSGEQFF.

This chain uses TRBV3-1 (or the pseudogene TRBV3-2) with TRBJ2-5; 9 positions agree with TRBD2. The J segment lost 1 base and the V segment lost 1 base, leaving 1 base of the junction unmatched. The CDR3 length is 15 residues. The V gene's germline CDR1 is LGHDT and CDR2 YNNKEL (reference sequence). CDR3 residues: CASSQVAGAQETQYF. The CDR3 DNA reads as TGTGCCAGCAGCCAAGTAGCGGGAGCCCAAGAGACCCAGTACTTC.

V gene TRBV9 combines with J gene TRBJ1-5; D gene ambiguous. The germline gives CDR1 SGDLS, CDR2 YYNGEE. Trimming took 1 base from V and 4 from J, leaving 9 bases between them. The length of the CDR3 is 14 residues. The CDR3 nucleotides are TGTGCCAGCAGCGTAAACGCGGGTAATCAGCCCCAGCATTTT. This sequence encodes CASSVNAGNQPQHF.

This chain uses TRBV2 with TRBJ1-4; D is ambiguous. The V end was cut by 6 bases, the J end by 10 bases, with 12 bases between. The CDR3 is 12 amino acids. Germline CDR1 and CDR2: SNHLY and FYNNEI. CDR3 region: CASREGIGKLFF. The CDR3 nucleotides are TGTGCCAGCAGGGAGGGTATTGGAAAACTGTTTTTT.

V is TRBV15 and J is TRBJ1-2; 11 bases match TRBD1. Germline CDR1 reads LNHNV; CDR2 reads YYDKDF (reference sequence). CDR3 length: 18 amino acids. V lost 2 bases to trimming and J lost 8 bases; unmatched junction nucleotides: 16. The CDR3 here is CATSRLSGTGGTTGGYTF. The DNA for the CDR3 is TGTGCCACCAGCAGACTATCCGGGACAGGGGGGACCACTGGAGGCTACACCTTC.

The V call is TRBV19, the J call TRBJ1-1, with D possibly being TRBD1 (5 bases). Trimming removed 7 bases from V and 4 bases from J, with 13 bases in between. The CDR3 extends over 13 amino acids. Germline CDR1 LNHDA, CDR2 SQIVND (reference sequence). DNA of the CDR3: TGTGCCAGTAACTTAGACAGACTCACTGAAGCTTTCTTT. Protein sequence: CASNLDRLTEAFF. The complete variable domain, with remaining parts taken from reference TRBV19 and TRBJ1-1, reads DGGITQSPKYLFRKEGQNVTLSCEQNLNHDAMYWYRQDPGQGLRLIYYSQIVNDFQKGDIAEGYSVSREKKESFPLTVTSAQKNPTAFYLCASNLDRLTEAFFGQGTRLTVV.

The rearrangement joins TRBV2 to TRBJ1-5; D is perhaps TRBD1 (6 bases). The V and J ends lost 8 bases and 3 bases respectively, with 11 bases between them. Germline V gene sequence: CDR1 SNHLY, CDR2 FYNNEI. CDR3 length: 13 amino acids. CDR3 nucleotides: TGTGCCAGCCGGACAGAGGTCAATCAGCCCCAGCATTTT. Translation: CASRTEVNQPQHF.

This chain uses TRBV4-2 with TRBJ2-5, with D uncertain. This CDR3 is 13 amino acids long. With 2 bases removed from V and 3 bases from J, the gap between germline ends came to 7 bases. Germline CDR1 is LGHNA and CDR2 is YNFKEQ. The CDR3 loop reads CASSQTLEETQYF. The CDR3 region has the DNA TGTGCCAGCAGCCAAACGTTAGAAGAGACCCAGTACTTC.

This clone was recorded once. The rearrangement links TRBV19 to TRBJ2-1; 8 bases agree with TRBD2. Per the germline V gene, CDR1 is LNHDA and CDR2 is SQIVND (reference sequence). With 1 base clipped from V and 6 bases from J, the junction kept 2 bases outside the gene matches. The CDR3 has 14 amino acids. The CDR3 nucleotides are TGTGCCAGTAGTATAGTGCTAGCGGGCAATGAGCAGTTCTTC. Translation: CASSIVLAGNEQFF.

This clone was detected only a few times. CDR3 residues: CASSFLAGGPGETQYF. The CDR3 bases are TGTGCCAGCAGCTTCTTAGCGGGGGGGCCCGGGGAGACCCAGTACTTC. The V and J genes are TRBV11-2 and TRBJ2-5; 11 bases match TRBD2. The CDR3 consists of 16 residues. V lost 3 bases and J lost 5; bases outside the gene matches: 8. Germline CDR1 is SGHAT and CDR2 is FQNNGV.

This chain uses TRBV5-1 with TRBJ2-4; 15 nucleotides match TRBD2. J was trimmed by 0 bases and V by 4 bases; bases with no gene match: 5. The germline V gene has CDR1 SGHRS and CDR2 YFSETQ. The CDR3 length is 18 residues. The CDR3 spells CASSPGLAGGLAKNIQYF. CDR3 bases: TGCGCCAGCAGCCCCGGACTAGCGGGGGGGTTAGCCAAAAACATTCAGTACTTC.

The chain is built from TRBV6-6 and TRBJ2-3; D is perhaps TRBD1 (5 bases). The CDR3 has 19 amino acids. V lost 5 bases to trimming and J lost 0 bases, with 24 bases between them. Germline V lookup: CDR1 MNHNY, CDR2 SVGAGI (reference sequence). The CDR3 DNA sequence: TGTGCCAGCAGTCCGCCGGCTCAAATAGGGAAGGGGAGCACAGATACGCAGTATTTT. It specifies CASSPPAQIGKGSTDTQYF.

The V and J genes are TRBV28 and TRBJ1-4, with 7 bases that match TRBD1. V dropped 9 bases and J dropped 8; count of bases not matched to a gene: 12. Germline values: CDR1 MDHEN, CDR2 SYDVKM. This CDR3 has 14 residues. As DNA, the CDR3 is TGTGCCAGTCGGGGAGCCGGGACAGCAGAAAAACTGTTTTTT. Translation gives CASRGAGTAEKLFF.

The chain has TRBV28 and TRBJ1-5, with D possibly being TRBD1 (6 bases). The CDR3 is 16 residues long. Germline lookup yields CDR1 MDHEN and CDR2 SYDVKM. Trimming removed 5 bases at V and 4 bases at J, with 18 bases between. The CDR3 is CASSTPADSRNQPQHF. CDR3 nucleotide sequence: TGTGCCAGCAGTACCCCCGCGGACAGCAGGAATCAGCCCCAGCATTTT. Combining the CDR3 with reference TRBV28 and TRBJ1-5 gives the whole variable domain DVKVTQSSRYLVKRTGEKVFLECVQDMDHENMFWYRQDPGLGLRLIYFSYDVKMKEKGDIPEGYSVSREKKERFSLILESASTNQTSMYLCASSTPADSRNQPQHFGDGTRLSIL.

V is TRBV13 and J is TRBJ2-5, with D possibly matching TRBD2 (6 bases). Trimming shortened V by 4 bases and J by 7 bases, and 19 bases separated the two germline ends. Germline-derived CDR1 and CDR2 are PRHDT and FYEKMQ (reference sequence). The CDR3 loop spans 15 amino acids. CDR3 loop: CASSSDLEGGGTQYF. The CDR3 nucleotides are TGTGCCAGCAGCTCTGACTTGGAGGGAGGTGGGACCCAGTACTTC.

The rearrangement uses TRBV12-3 or TRBV12-4 and TRBJ2-1; maybe TRBD2 (5 bases). V lost 3 bases and J lost 9, with 9 bases in between. This CDR3 is built from 12 residues. This CDR3 is CASSFTSGEQFF. CDR3 nucleotide sequence: TGTGCCAGCAGTTTCACGAGCGGTGAGCAGTTCTTC.

The V call is TRBV12-3 or TRBV12-4, the J call TRBJ1-1; no definite D call. Trimming took 6 bases from V and 3 from J, leaving 11 bases between them. The CDR3 extends over 13 amino acids. The CDR3 is CASSPSGDTEAFF. DNA for the CDR3: TGTGCCAGCAGCCCTTCCGGTGACACTGAAGCTTTCTTT.

This clone was counted only a few times. The chain employs TRBV27 and TRBJ1-5; maybe TRBD1 (5 bases). Germline-derived CDR1 and CDR2 are MNHEY and SMNVEV (reference sequence). Deletions cut 11 bases from V and 5 bases from J, with 19 bases between. The CDR3 length is 14 residues. The DNA for the CDR3 is TGTGCCGTCCCTGGACATGCCCGCGATCAGCCCCAGCATTTT. This sequence encodes CAVPGHARDQPQHF.

The V call is TRBV7-3, the J call TRBJ2-2, with D possibly being TRBD1 (6 bases). This CDR3 is built from 15 residues. Germline CDR1 and CDR2: SGHTA and FQGTGA. The V end was cut by 7 bases, the J end by 4 bases, with 16 bases between. The DNA of the CDR3 is TGTGCCAGCACCCCCAGGGGTGGGGGCACCGGGGAGCTGTTTTTT. It codes for CASTPRGGGTGELFF.